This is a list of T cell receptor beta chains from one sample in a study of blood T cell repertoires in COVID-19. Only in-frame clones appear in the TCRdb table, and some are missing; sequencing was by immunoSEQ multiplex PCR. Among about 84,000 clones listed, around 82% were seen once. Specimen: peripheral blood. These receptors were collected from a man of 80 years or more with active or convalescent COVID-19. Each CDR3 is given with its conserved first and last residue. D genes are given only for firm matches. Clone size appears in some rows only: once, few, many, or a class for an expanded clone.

cdr3_aa: CASSLRRDTGELFF; cdr3_nt: TGTGCCAGCAGCTTGAGGCGGGACACCGGGGAGCTGTTTTTT; d_call: .; clone_size: few; cdr3_length: 14; v_call: TRBV5-4; j_call: TRBJ2-2
cdr3_aa: CASSYEGTVQYF; cdr3_nt: TGTGCCAGCAGTTACGAGGGCACGGTGCAGTATTTT; d_call: .; clone_size: few; cdr3_length: 12; v_call: TRBV6-2/TRBV6-3; j_call: TRBJ2-3
cdr3_aa: CASSQGDTLNTIYF; cdr3_nt: TGCGCCAGCAGCCAGGGGGACACCCTGAACACCATATATTTT; d_call: .; clone_size: .; cdr3_length: 14; v_call: TRBV4-3; j_call: TRBJ1-3
cdr3_aa: CASRTGTGVFYEQYF; cdr3_nt: TGTGCCAGCAGGACCGGGACAGGGGTATTCTACGAGCAGTACTTC; d_call: TRBD1; clone_size: .; cdr3_length: 15; v_call: TRBV6-5; j_call: TRBJ2-7
cdr3_aa: CASSYRGNNQPQHF; cdr3_nt: TGTGCCAGCAGTTACAGGGGGAACAATCAGCCCCAGCATTTT; d_call: .; clone_size: .; cdr3_length: 14; v_call: TRBV6-5; j_call: TRBJ1-5
cdr3_aa: CATSRELYSPLHF; cdr3_nt: TGTGCCACCAGCAGAGAACTGTATTCACCCCTCCACTTT; d_call: .; clone_size: few; cdr3_length: 13; v_call: TRBV15; j_call: TRBJ1-6
cdr3_aa: CASSAQVGARDTEAFF; cdr3_nt: TGTGCCAGCTCAGCACAGGTTGGGGCCCGTGACACTGAAGCTTTCTTT; d_call: .; clone_size: .; cdr3_length: 16; v_call: TRBV18; j_call: TRBJ1-1
cdr3_aa: CASSPGVDIGYEQYF; cdr3_nt: TGTGCCAGCAGCCCGGGCGTGGACATTGGCTACGAGCAGTACTTC; d_call: .; clone_size: .; cdr3_length: 15; v_call: TRBV11-2; j_call: TRBJ2-7
cdr3_aa: CASSLTGLAGYNEQFF; cdr3_nt: TGTGCCAGCAGCTTAACGGGACTAGCGGGGTACAATGAGCAGTTCTTC; d_call: TRBD2; clone_size: once; cdr3_length: 16; v_call: TRBV5-6; j_call: TRBJ2-1
cdr3_aa: CASSPRGPYNEQFF; cdr3_nt: TGTGCCAGCAGCCCCAGGGGTCCATACAATGAGCAGTTCTTC; d_call: .; clone_size: few; cdr3_length: 14; v_call: TRBV13; j_call: TRBJ2-1
cdr3_aa: CASSESGRGDIQYF; cdr3_nt: TGCGCCAGCAGTGAGTCGGGCAGGGGCGACATTCAGTACTTC; d_call: .; clone_size: .; cdr3_length: 14; v_call: TRBV10-1; j_call: TRBJ2-4
cdr3_aa: CASSYRLARETQYF; cdr3_nt: TGTGCCAGCAGTTACCGACTAGCGCGAGAGACCCAGTACTTC; d_call: TRBD2; clone_size: .; cdr3_length: 14; v_call: TRBV6-2/TRBV6-3; j_call: TRBJ2-5
cdr3_aa: CASSLDQGLAGRRELFF; cdr3_nt: TGTGCCAGCAGCTTAGACCAAGGACTAGCGGGAAGGAGGGAGCTGTTTTTT; d_call: TRBD2; clone_size: .; cdr3_length: 17; v_call: TRBV11-2; j_call: TRBJ2-2
cdr3_aa: CAISGRQLDGYTF; cdr3_nt: TGTGCCATCAGTGGTAGACAGTTAGATGGCTACACCTTC; d_call: .; clone_size: .; cdr3_length: 13; v_call: TRBV10-3; j_call: TRBJ1-2
cdr3_aa: CASSLALGQKANTGELFF; cdr3_nt: TGTGCCAGCAGCTTAGCGTTGGGGCAGAAAGCGAACACCGGGGAGCTGTTTTTT; d_call: .; clone_size: .; cdr3_length: 18; v_call: TRBV7-6; j_call: TRBJ2-2
cdr3_aa: CASGSGRTDKQFF; cdr3_nt: TGTGCCAGTGGATCCGGGAGAACCGATAAGCAGTTCTTC; d_call: .; clone_size: .; cdr3_length: 13; v_call: TRBV3-1/TRBV3-2; j_call: TRBJ2-1
cdr3_aa: CASSPDRASNYGYTF; cdr3_nt: TGTGCCAGCAGCCCGGACAGGGCCTCTAACTATGGCTACACCTTC; d_call: TRBD1; clone_size: .; cdr3_length: 15; v_call: TRBV11-2; j_call: TRBJ1-2
cdr3_aa: CASSAEPGHYNEQFF; cdr3_nt: TGTGCCAGCAGCGCCGAACCGGGACACTACAATGAGCAGTTCTTC; d_call: .; clone_size: .; cdr3_length: 15; v_call: TRBV7-6; j_call: TRBJ2-1
cdr3_aa: CASSQGDRTNEKLFF; cdr3_nt: TGTGCCAGCAGCCAAGGGGACAGGACAAATGAAAAACTGTTTTTT; d_call: TRBD1; clone_size: .; cdr3_length: 15; v_call: TRBV4-2; j_call: TRBJ1-4
cdr3_aa: CATSDPSRGALQETQYF; cdr3_nt: TGTGCCACCAGTGATCCGAGTCGGGGGGCTCTACAAGAGACCCAGTACTTC; d_call: .; clone_size: .; cdr3_length: 17; v_call: TRBV24-1; j_call: TRBJ2-5
cdr3_aa: CASSPQGATEAFF; cdr3_nt: TGTGCCAGCTCGCCACAGGGGGCGACTGAAGCTTTCTTT; d_call: TRBD1; clone_size: once; cdr3_length: 13; v_call: TRBV18; j_call: TRBJ1-1
cdr3_aa: CASSYRPGRRDYEQFF; cdr3_nt: TGTGCCAGCAGTTACAGGCCGGGACGGCGGGACTATGAGCAGTTCTTC; d_call: .; clone_size: .; cdr3_length: 16; v_call: TRBV6-2/TRBV6-3; j_call: TRBJ2-1
cdr3_aa: CASSLGQSSALHF; cdr3_nt: TGTGCCAGCAGCTTGGGACAATCTTCGGCCCTCCACTTT; d_call: .; clone_size: once; cdr3_length: 13; v_call: TRBV9; j_call: TRBJ1-6
cdr3_aa: CASSLALSGRALFF; cdr3_nt: TGTGCCAGCAGCTTAGCCCTGAGTGGGAGGGCGTTGTTCTTC; d_call: TRBD2; clone_size: .; cdr3_length: 14; v_call: TRBV11-2; j_call: TRBJ2-1
cdr3_aa: CASSFDRVGETQYF; cdr3_nt: TGTGCCAGCAGCTTTGACAGGGTCGGGGAGACCCAGTACTTC; d_call: TRBD1; clone_size: once; cdr3_length: 14; v_call: TRBV5-4; j_call: TRBJ2-5
cdr3_aa: CASPPNTGYFQPQHF; cdr3_nt: TGTGCCAGCCCCCCCAATACAGGGTACTTTCAGCCCCAGCATTTT; d_call: .; clone_size: .; cdr3_length: 15; v_call: TRBV5-8; j_call: TRBJ1-5